The T cell receptor beta chain under discussion was sequenced for a study of cytomegalovirus exposure and HLA in healthy donors. Study-wide findings and caveats: According to the study, roughly 160 TCR beta chains were cytomegalovirus-associated. Earlier analysis yielded a pattern in which most TCR beta V segments were productive about 87% or about 30% of the time.

The PCR employed 60 Vbeta primers together with 13 Jbeta primers. Libraries were prepared by immunoSEQ multiplex PCR; TCRdb keeps only in-frame clonotypes and omits some of them. The repertoire has fewer than 150,000 clones, about 80% of them found once; the top ten carry about 1.3%. CDR1 and CDR2 from the germline V gene are MGHRA and YSYEKL. Trimming cost V 2 bases and J 2 bases; bases outside gene matches: 14. The CDR3 covers 19 residues. The table lists this clone with a count of one. Its specificity is unknown. The genes are TRBV4-1 and TRBJ2-5; 10 nucleotides match TRBD1. Sample: PBMCs. The receptor's source is a man aged 50 or older in good health and CMV-seronegative. The CDR3 bases are TGCGCCAGCAGCCAACGTGAACCGGGACAGGGGCCTCCTCAAGAGACCCAGTACTTC. This gives the protein CASSQREPGQGPPQETQYF.